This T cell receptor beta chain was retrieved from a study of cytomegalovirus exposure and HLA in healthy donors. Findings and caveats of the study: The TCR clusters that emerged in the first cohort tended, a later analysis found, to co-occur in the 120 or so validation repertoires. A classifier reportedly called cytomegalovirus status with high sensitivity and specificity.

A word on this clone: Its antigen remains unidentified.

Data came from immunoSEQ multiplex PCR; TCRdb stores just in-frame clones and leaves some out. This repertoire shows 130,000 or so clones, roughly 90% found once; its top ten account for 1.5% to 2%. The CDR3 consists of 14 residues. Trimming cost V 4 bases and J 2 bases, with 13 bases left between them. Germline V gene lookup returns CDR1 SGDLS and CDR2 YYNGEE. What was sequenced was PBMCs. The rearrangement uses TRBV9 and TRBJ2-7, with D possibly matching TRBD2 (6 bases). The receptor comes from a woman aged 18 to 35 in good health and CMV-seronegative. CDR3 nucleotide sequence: TGTGCCAGCAGCCCGCGGGACGTCCCCTACGAGCAGTACTTC. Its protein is CASSPRDVPYEQYF.